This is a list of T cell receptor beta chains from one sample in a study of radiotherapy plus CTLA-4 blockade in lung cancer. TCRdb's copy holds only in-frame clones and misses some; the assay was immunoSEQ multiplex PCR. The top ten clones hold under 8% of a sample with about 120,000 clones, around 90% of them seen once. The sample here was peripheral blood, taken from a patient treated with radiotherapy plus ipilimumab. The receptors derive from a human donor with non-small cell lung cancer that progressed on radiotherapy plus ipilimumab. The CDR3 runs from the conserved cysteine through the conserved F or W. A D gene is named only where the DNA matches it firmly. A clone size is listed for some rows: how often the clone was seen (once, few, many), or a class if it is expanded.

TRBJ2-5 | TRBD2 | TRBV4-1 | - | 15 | CASSTRLAVRETQYF | TGCGCCAGCAGCACGCGACTAGCGGTAAGGGAGACCCAGTACTTC
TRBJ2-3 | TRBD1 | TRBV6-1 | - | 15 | CASSMDRGLVDTQYF | TGTGCCAGCAGCATGGACAGGGGGCTGGTGGATACGCAGTATTTT
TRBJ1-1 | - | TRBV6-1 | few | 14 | CASSEASGGTEAFF | TGTGCCAGCAGTGAAGCCTCGGGAGGGACTGAAGCTTTCTTT
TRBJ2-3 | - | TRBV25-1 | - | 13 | CASSPASTDTQYF | TGTGCCAGCAGCCCGGCTAGCACAGATACGCAGTATTTT
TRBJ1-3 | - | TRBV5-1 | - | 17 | CASSPIGGAVSGNTIYF | TGCGCCAGCAGCCCCATCGGGGGGGCAGTCTCTGGAAACACCATATATTTT
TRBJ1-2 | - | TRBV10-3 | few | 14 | CAISESLGDYGYTF | TGTGCCATCAGTGAATCATTGGGGGATTATGGCTACACCTTC
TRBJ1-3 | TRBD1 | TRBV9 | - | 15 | CASSRGQAIGNTIYF | TGTGCCAGCAGTCGAGGACAGGCCATTGGAAACACCATATATTTT
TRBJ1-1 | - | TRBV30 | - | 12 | CAWAPANTEAFF | TGTGCCTGGGCGCCAGCGAACACTGAAGCTTTCTTT
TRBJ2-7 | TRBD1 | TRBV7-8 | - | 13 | CASSSTGGYEQYF | TGTGCCAGCAGCTCGACAGGGGGGTACGAGCAGTACTTC
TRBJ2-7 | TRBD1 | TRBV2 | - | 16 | CASSGTGGPSREEQYF | TGTGCCAGCAGTGGAACAGGGGGCCCCTCGAGAGAAGAGCAGTACTTC
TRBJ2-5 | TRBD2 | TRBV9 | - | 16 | CASSASSGRNHETQYF | TGTGCCAGCAGCGCCAGTAGCGGGAGGAATCACGAGACCCAGTACTTC
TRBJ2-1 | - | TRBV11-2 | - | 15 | CASSDWLGSYNEQFF | TGTGCCAGCAGCGATTGGCTGGGCTCCTACAATGAGCAGTTCTTC
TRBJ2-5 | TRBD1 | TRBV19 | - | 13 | CASGDRGQETQYF | TGTGCCAGTGGGGACAGGGGCCAAGAGACCCAGTACTTC
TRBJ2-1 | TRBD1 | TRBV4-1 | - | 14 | CASSHDRVGDEQFF | TGCGCCAGCAGCCATGACAGGGTAGGAGATGAGCAGTTCTTC
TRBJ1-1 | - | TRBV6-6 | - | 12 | CASMPANTEAFF | TGTGCCAGCATGCCGGCGAACACTGAAGCTTTCTTT
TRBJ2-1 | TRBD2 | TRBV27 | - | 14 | CASRLAGVPDEQFF | TGTGCCAGCAGACTAGCGGGCGTTCCCGATGAGCAGTTCTTC